These T cell receptor beta chains were read from a single sample in a study of cytomegalovirus exposure and HLA in healthy donors. Libraries were prepared by immunoSEQ multiplex PCR; TCRdb keeps only in-frame clonotypes and omits some of them. The specimen's table records roughly 88,000 clones. The sequencing input was PBMCs. The source of these receptors is a man between 45 and 60 years old in good health and CMV-seropositive. The CDR3 runs from the conserved cysteine through the conserved F or W. D genes are given only for firm matches.

DNA	CDR3	V	J	D
TGTGCCAGCAGCGCGGGATCGGACACTGAAGCTTTCTTT	CASSAGSDTEAFF	TRBV5-4	TRBJ1-1	.
TGCGCCAGCAGCCTAGGGATAGGGGCGGGGGCCAACGTCCTGACTTTC	CASSLGIGAGANVLTF	TRBV5-1	TRBJ2-6	.
TGCGCCAGCAGCCCCCTTGGGCAGGGCCCCTTCAATGAGCAGTTCTTC	CASSPLGQGPFNEQFF	TRBV5-1	TRBJ2-1	.
TGCGCCAGCAGCCAAGGGGAGGGAGCGGGGTACGAGCAGTACTTC	CASSQGEGAGYEQYF	TRBV4-1	TRBJ2-7	TRBD2
TGTGCCAGCAGCTCCAAAAATGTAGCTTTCTTT	CASSSKNVAFF	TRBV5-4	TRBJ1-1	.
TGTGCCAGCAGCGACAGGCTGTCTTCACCCCTCCACTTT	CASSDRLSSPLHF	TRBV11-3	TRBJ1-6	.
TGTGCCAGCTCACCACCGGGACTAGCGACTTACGAGCAGTACTTC	CASSPPGLATYEQYF	TRBV18	TRBJ2-7	TRBD2
TGTGCCAGCGGGGGCAGGTTGAACACTGAAGCTTTCTTT	CASGGRLNTEAFF	TRBV7-9	TRBJ1-1	.
TGTGCCAGCATTGACAGGGTTAGTCAGCCCCAGCATTTT	CASIDRVSQPQHF	TRBV28	TRBJ1-5	TRBD1
TGTGCCAGCAGCTTAAGGCTAGCGGGGCAAGAGACCCAGTACTTC	CASSLRLAGQETQYF	TRBV11-2	TRBJ2-5	TRBD2
TGTGCCAGCAGCCTTAGGGGTTCCTACAATGAGCAGTTCTTC	CASSLRGSYNEQFF	TRBV7-9	TRBJ2-1	.
TGTGCCAGCAGCTTAGAAATCTCTGAGCAGTTCTTC	CASSLEISEQFF	TRBV7-8	TRBJ2-1	.
TGTGCCAGCGAAGGACAGGAAATCTACAATGAGCAGTTCTTC	CASEGQEIYNEQFF	TRBV6-1	TRBJ2-1	TRBD1
TGTGCCAGCAGCTTACATACAGGCAATGAAGCTTTCTTT	CASSLHTGNEAFF	TRBV7-9	TRBJ1-1	.
TGCAGCGTTGAAGATTCAGGTCCCCGTTACAATGAGCAGTTCTTC	CSVEDSGPRYNEQFF	TRBV29-1	TRBJ2-1	.
TGTGCCAGCAGCTTAAGTAGTACCGGGGAGCTGTTTTTT	CASSLSSTGELFF	TRBV7-3	TRBJ2-2	.
TGTGCCAGCAGCGTAGCGGGGGGGACGAGCTACAATGAGCAGTTCTTC	CASSVAGGTSYNEQFF	TRBV9	TRBJ2-1	TRBD2
TGCGCCAGCAGCCGGCCTCGGGAGCGGGGGCCCTACAATGAGCAGTTCTTC	CASSRPRERGPYNEQFF	TRBV4-1	TRBJ2-1	TRBD2
TGTGCCAGCAGTTTTGCAGGTAACACTGAAGCTTTCTTT	CASSFAGNTEAFF	TRBV27	TRBJ1-1	.
TGTGCCAGCAGCCCATGGACTAGCGCCACCGATACGCAGTATTTT	CASSPWTSATDTQYF	TRBV7-2	TRBJ2-3	TRBD2
TGTGCCACCAGCAGAGTAATACGGCTAGCGTCCACAGATACGCAGTATTTT	CATSRVIRLASTDTQYF	TRBV15	TRBJ2-3	.
TGTGCCAGCAGCTTACGACAGGGGGCTTATGGCTACACCTTC	CASSLRQGAYGYTF	TRBV9	TRBJ1-2	TRBD1
TGTGCCTGGAGCGACGGGGGACAGAACCTCTCTGGCTACACCTTC	CAWSDGGQNLSGYTF	TRBV30	TRBJ1-2	TRBD1
TGCGCCAGCAGCCAAGACTCCCGAGACTATGGCTACACCTTC	CASSQDSRDYGYTF	TRBV4-1	TRBJ1-2	.
TGTGCCAGCAGCTCCTCGAACACCGGGGAGCTGTTTTTT	CASSSSNTGELFF	TRBV5-5	TRBJ2-2	.
TGTGCCAGCAGTGGGGCGGGACAGGGCAATAAGCCCCAGCATTTT	CASSGAGQGNKPQHF	TRBV27	TRBJ1-5	TRBD1